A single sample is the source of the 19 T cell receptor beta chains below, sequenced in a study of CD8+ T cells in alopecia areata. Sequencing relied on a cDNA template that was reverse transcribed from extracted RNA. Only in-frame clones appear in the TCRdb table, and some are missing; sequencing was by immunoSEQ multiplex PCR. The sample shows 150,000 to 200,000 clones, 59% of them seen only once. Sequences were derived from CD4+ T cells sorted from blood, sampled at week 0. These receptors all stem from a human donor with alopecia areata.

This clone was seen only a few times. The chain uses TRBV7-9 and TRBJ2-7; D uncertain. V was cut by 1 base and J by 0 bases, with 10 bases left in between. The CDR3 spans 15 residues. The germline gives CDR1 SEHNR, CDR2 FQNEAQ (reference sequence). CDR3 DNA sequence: TGTGCCAGCAGCTTAGTCTCAGGCTTCTCCTACGAGCAGTACTTC. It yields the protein CASSLVSGFSYEQYF.

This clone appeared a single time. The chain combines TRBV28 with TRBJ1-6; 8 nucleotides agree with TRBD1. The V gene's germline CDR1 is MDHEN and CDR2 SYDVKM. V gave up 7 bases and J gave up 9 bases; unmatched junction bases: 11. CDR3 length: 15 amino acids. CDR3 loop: CASTGFQGASSPLHF. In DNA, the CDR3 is TGTGCCAGCACGGGGTTTCAGGGGGCGAGTTCACCCCTCCACTTT.

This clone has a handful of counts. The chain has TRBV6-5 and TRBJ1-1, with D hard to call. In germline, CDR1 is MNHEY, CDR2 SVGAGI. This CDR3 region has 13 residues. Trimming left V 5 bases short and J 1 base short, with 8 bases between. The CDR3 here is CASSRAGNTEAFF. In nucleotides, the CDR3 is TGTGCCAGCAGTCGCGCAGGGAACACTGAAGCTTTCTTT.

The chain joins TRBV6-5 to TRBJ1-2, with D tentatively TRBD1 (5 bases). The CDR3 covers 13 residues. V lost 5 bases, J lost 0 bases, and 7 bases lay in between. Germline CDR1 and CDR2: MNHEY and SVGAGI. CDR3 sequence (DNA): TGTGCCAGCAGTGCGGGACCTAACTATGGCTACACCTTC. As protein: CASSAGPNYGYTF.

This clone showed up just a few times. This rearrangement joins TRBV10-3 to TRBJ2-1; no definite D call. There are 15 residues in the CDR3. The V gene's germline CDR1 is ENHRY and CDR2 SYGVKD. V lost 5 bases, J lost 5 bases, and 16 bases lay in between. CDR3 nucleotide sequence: TGTGCCATCAGTAACCTTATGGCGAAGAACAATGAGCAGTTCTTC. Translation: CAISNLMAKNNEQFF.

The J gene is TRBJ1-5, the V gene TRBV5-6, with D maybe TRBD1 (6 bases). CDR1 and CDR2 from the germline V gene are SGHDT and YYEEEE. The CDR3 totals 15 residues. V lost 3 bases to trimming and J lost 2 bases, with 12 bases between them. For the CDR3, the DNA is TGTGCCAGCAGCTCAGGGGTATCGCGCAATCAGCCCCAGCATTTT. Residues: CASSSGVSRNQPQHF.

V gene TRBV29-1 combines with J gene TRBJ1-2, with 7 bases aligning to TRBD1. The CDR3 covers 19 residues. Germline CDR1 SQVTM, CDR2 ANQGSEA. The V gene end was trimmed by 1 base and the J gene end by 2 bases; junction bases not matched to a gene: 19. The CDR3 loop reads CSVEGAPGTAPPLNYGYTF. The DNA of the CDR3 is TGCAGCGTTGAAGGGGCCCCCGGGACAGCTCCTCCCTTAAACTATGGCTACACCTTC.

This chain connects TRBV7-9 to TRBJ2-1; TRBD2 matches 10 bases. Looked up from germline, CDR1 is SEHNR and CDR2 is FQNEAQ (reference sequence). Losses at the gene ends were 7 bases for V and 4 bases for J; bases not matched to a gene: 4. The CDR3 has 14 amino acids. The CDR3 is CASTTSGAYNEQFF. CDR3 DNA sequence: TGTGCCAGCACTACTAGCGGGGCTTACAATGAGCAGTTCTTC.

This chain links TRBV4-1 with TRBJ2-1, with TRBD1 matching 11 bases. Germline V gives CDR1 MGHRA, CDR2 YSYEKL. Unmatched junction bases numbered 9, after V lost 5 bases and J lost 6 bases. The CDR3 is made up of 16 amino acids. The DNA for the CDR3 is TGCGCCAGCAGCAATTTCCGGGACAGGGGGTCCAATGAGCAGTTCTTC. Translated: CASSNFRDRGSNEQFF.

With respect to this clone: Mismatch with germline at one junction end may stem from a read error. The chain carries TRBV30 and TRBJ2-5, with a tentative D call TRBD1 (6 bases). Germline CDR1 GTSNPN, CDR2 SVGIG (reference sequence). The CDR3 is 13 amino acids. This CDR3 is CAWSVRTRQEENF. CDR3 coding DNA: TGTGCCTGGAGTGTACGCACCCGACAGGAAGAGAACTTC. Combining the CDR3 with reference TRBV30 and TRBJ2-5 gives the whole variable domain SQTIHQWPATLVQPVGSPLSLECTVEGTSNPNLYWYRQAAGRGLQLLFYSVGIGQISSEVPQNLSASRPQDRQFILSSKKLLLSDSGFYLCAWSVRTRQEENFGPGTRLLVL.

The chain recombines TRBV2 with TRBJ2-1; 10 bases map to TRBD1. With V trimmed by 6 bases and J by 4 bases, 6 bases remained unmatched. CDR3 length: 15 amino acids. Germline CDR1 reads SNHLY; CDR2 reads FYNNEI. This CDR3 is CASSLDRGEYNEQFF. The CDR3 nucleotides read TGTGCCAGCAGCCTGGACAGGGGGGAGTACAATGAGCAGTTCTTC. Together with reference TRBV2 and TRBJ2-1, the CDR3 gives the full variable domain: EPEVTQTPSHQVTQMGQEVILRCVPISNHLYFYWYRQILGQKVEFLVSFYNNEISEKSEIFDDQFSVERPDGSNFTLKIRSTKLEDSAMYFCASSLDRGEYNEQFFGPGTRLTVL.

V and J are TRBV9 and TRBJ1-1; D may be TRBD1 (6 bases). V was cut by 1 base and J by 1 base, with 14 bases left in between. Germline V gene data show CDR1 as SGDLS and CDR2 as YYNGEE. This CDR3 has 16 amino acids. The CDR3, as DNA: TGTGCCAGCAGCGTAATCAGGACAGTCACGAACACTGAAGCTTTCTTT. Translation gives CASSVIRTVTNTEAFF.

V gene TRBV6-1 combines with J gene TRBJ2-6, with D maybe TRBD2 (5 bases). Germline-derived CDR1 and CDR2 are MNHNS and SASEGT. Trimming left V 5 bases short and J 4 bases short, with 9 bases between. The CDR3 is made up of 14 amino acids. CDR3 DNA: TGTGCCAGCAGTAGCAGAGGGGGGGCCAACGTCCTGACTTTC. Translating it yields CASSSRGGANVLTF.

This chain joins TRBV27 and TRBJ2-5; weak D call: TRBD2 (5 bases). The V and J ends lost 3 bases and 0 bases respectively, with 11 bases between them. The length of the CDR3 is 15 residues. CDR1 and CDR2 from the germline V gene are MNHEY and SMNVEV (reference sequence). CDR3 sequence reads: CASSFLSGNQETQYF. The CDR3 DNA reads TGTGCCAGCAGTTTCCTCTCGGGGAACCAAGAGACCCAGTACTTC.

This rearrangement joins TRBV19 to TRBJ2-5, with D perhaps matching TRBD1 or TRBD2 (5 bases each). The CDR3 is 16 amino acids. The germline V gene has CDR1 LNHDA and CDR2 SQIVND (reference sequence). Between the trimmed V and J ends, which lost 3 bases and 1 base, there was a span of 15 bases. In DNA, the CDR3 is TGTGCCAGTAGTATTTTGGTGGGGGAGCCCCAAGAGACCCAGTACTTC. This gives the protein CASSILVGEPQETQYF. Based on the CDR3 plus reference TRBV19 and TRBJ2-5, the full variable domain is DGGITQSPKYLFRKEGQNVTLSCEQNLNHDAMYWYRQDPGQGLRLIYYSQIVNDFQKGDIAEGYSVSREKKESFPLTVTSAQKNPTAFYLCASSILVGEPQETQYFGPGTRLLVL.

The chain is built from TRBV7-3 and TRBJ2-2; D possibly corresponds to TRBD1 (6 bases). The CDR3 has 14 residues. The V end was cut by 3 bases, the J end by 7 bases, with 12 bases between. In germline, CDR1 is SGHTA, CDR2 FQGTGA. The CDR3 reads CASSFNREGGELFF. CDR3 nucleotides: TGTGCCAGCAGCTTCAACAGGGAAGGCGGGGAGCTGTTTTTT.

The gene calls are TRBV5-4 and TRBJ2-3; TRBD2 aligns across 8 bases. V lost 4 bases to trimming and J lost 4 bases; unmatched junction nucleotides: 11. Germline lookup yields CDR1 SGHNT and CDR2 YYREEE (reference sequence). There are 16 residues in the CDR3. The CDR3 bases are TGTGCCAGCAGCCCGGGGGTAGCGGGGCGGTCAGATACGCAGTATTTT. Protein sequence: CASSPGVAGRSDTQYF.

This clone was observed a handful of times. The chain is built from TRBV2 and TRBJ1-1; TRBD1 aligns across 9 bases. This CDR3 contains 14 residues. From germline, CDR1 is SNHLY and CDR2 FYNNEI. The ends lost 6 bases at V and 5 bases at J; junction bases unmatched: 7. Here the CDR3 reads CASRKGQGITEAFF. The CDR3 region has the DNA TGTGCCAGCAGAAAGGGACAGGGAATTACTGAAGCTTTCTTT.

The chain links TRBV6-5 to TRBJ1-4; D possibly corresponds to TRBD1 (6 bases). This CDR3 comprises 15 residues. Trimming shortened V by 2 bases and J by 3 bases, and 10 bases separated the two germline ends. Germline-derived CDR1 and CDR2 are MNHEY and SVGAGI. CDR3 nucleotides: TGTGCCAGCAGTTACACCGGGACATCTAATGAAAAACTGTTTTTT. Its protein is CASSYTGTSNEKLFF.